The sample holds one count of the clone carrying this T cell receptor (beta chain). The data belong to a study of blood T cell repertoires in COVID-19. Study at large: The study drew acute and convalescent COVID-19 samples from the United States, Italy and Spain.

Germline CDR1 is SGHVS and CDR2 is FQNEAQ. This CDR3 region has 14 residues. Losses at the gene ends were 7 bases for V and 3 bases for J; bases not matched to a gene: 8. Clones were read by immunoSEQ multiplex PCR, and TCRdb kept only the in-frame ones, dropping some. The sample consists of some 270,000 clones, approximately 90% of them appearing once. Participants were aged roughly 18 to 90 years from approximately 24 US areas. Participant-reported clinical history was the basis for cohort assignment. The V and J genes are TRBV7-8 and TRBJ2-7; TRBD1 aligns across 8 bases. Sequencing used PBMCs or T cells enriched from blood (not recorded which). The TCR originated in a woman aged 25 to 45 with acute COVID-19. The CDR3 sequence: CASTGTGVDYEQYF. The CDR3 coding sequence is TGTGCCAGCACTGGGACAGGAGTGGACTACGAGCAGTACTTC.